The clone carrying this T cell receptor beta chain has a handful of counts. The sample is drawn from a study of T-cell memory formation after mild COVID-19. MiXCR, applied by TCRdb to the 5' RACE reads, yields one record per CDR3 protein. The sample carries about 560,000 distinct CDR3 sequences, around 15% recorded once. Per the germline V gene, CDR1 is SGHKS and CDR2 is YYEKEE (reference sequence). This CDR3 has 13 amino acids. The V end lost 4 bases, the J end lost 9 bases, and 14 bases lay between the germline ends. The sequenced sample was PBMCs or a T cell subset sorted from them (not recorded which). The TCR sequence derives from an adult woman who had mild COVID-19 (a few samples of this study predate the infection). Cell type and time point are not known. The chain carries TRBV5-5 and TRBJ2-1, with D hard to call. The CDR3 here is CASSPRGITEQFF. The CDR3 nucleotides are TGTGCCAGCAGCCCCCGAGGCATTACTGAGCAGTTCTTC.